These T cell receptor beta chains were read from a single sample in a study of post-analysis software for immune sequencing data. In TCRdb, the PCR reads were re-called with MiXCR into one record per CDR3 protein. Of approximately 570,000 distinct CDR3 sequences listed, 44% are singletons. Sequencing was done on a sample of blood. Every receptor here comes from a girl aged 5-17 years with multiple sclerosis. Each CDR3 is given with its conserved first and last residue. Each record gives: CDR3 length, clone size, J gene, D gene, V gene, CDR3 DNA, CDR3 protein. A D gene is named only where the DNA matches it firmly. Expanded clones are given a class, and other clones once, few, many or no size at all.

>16|few|TRBJ2-3|TRBD2|TRBV5-1
TGCGCCAGCAGCTTGGAGGGACTAGCTAGCACAGATACGCAGTATTTT
CASSLEGLASTDTQYF
>12|few|TRBJ2-1|.|TRBV12-3/TRBV12-4
TGTGCCAGCAGTTTCGGGGACCCCAAGCAGTTCTTC
CASSFGDPKQFF
>15|.|TRBJ2-7|.|TRBV5-1
TGCGCCAGCCGCAGACGGACGGAGGGAACCTACGAGCAGTACTTC
CASRRRTEGTYEQYF
>15|once|TRBJ2-7|.|TRBV2
TGTGCCAGCAGTGAAAGGGTTGGGTACGTCTACGAGCAGTACTTC
CASSERVGYVYEQYF
>14|.|TRBJ2-7|TRBD1|TRBV5-1
TGCGTCAGCAGCGGACAGGGGGCGACCTACGAGCAGTACTTC
CVSSGQGATYEQYF
>16|few|TRBJ2-3|TRBD2|TRBV5-1
TGCGCCAGCAGCCCCTGGACTAGCGGGGGAGAAGATACGCAGTATTTT
CASSPWTSGGEDTQYF
>13|few|TRBJ1-1|.|TRBV11-2
TGTGCCAGCAGCTTGTTAAAGTCCACTGAAGCTTTCTTT
CASSLLKSTEAFF
>15|few|TRBJ2-7|TRBD1|TRBV12-3/TRBV12-4
TGTGCCAGCAGTGACACAGGGGGGACAGCCTACGAGCAGTACTTC
CASSDTGGTAYEQYF
>13|few|TRBJ2-7|.|TRBV12-3/TRBV12-4
TGTGCCAGCCTAGGGACCAGTGACTACGAGCAGTACTTC
CASLGTSDYEQYF
>14|few|TRBJ2-7|.|TRBV12-3/TRBV12-4
TGTGCCAGCAGTTTATCTGTGCAGACCTACGAGCAGTACTTC
CASSLSVQTYEQYF
>11|.|TRBJ1-1|.|TRBV12-3/TRBV12-4
TGTGCCAGCAGTTTACCGGGGTTCGCTTTCTTT
CASSLPGFAFF
>17|.|TRBJ1-6|.|TRBV5-1
TGCGCCAGCAGCACCGGGACATTGGTAGGGGCTAATTCACCCCTCCACTTT
CASSTGTLVGANSPLHF
>16|.|TRBJ1-6|TRBD1|TRBV20-1
TGCAGTGCCACCCAGGGGAGGGGACAGGTTAATTCACCCCTCCACTTT
CSATQGRGQVNSPLHF
>15|.|TRBJ2-7|TRBD2|TRBV7-9
TGTGCCAGCAGCTTACAGGGAGGGGACTCCTACGAGCAGTACTTC
CASSLQGGDSYEQYF
>16|few|TRBJ2-6|.|TRBV12-3/TRBV12-4
TGTGCCAGCAGCCGCCGCCGCCCCCTTGGGGCCAACGTCCTGACTTTC
CASSRRRPLGANVLTF
>13|few|TRBJ1-2|TRBD1|TRBV3-1
TGTGCCAACAGCCTTGGACAGGGCTATGGCTACACCTTC
CANSLGQGYGYTF
>12|.|TRBJ1-1|.|TRBV29-1
TGCAGCGTTGGAAGGGGGGCCACTGAAGCTTTCTTT
CSVGRGATEAFF
>15|.|TRBJ2-7|.|TRBV20-1
TGCAGTGCTAGAGATCAGAAGGGTCGACTATACGAGCAGTACTTC
CSARDQKGRLYEQYF
>11|.|TRBJ2-5|.|TRBV10-3
TGTGCCATCAGTGTCCAGGGAGTGCAGTACTTC
CAISVQGVQYF
>17|.|TRBJ2-5|.|TRBV4-2
TGTGCCAGCAGCCAAGTAGGATCTCGCGTCTCTCAAGAGACCCAGTACTTC
CASSQVGSRVSQETQYF
>14|many|TRBJ2-7|.|TRBV5-1
TGCGCCAGCAGCTTGCTGGCGGGTTTTGGCGAGCAGTACTTC
CASSLLAGFGEQYF
>15|few|TRBJ2-5|TRBD2|TRBV10-3
TGTGCCATCAGTGAGTCGGGAGCGGGAGCAGAGACCCAGTACTTC
CAISESGAGAETQYF
>14|.|TRBJ2-3|TRBD2|TRBV29-1
TGCAGCGGCGAGCGGGAGGGCCTAGCAGATACGCAGTATTTT
CSGEREGLADTQYF